These 14 T cell receptor beta chains were all obtained from the same sample, sequenced in a study of OX40 agonist ivuxolimab in advanced cancers. Libraries were made using the immunoSEQ multiplex PCR assay. The immuneACCESS repertoire file appears here via TCRdb, limited to in-frame rearrangements. These files lack a portion of the clones; in checked studies, under half of the deficit traces to unresolved V genes, and the cause of the others is not known. The sample table records around 53,000 clones; 84% of these occur just once. The top ten clonotypes cover 0.55% to 0.65% of the sample. Here the sequenced sample was CD4+ or CD8+ T cells sorted from blood, taken in a trial of the OX40 agonist ivuxolimab. Receptors originate from an adult with an advanced solid tumor such as melanoma, head and neck, liver or kidney cancer.

The chain employs TRBV4-1 and TRBJ2-3, with D perhaps TRBD1 (5 bases). Germline-derived CDR1 and CDR2 are MGHRA and YSYEKL. V gave up 0 bases and J gave up 4 bases, with 11 bases separating them. This CDR3 is 15 amino acids long. This CDR3 reads CASSQDAGQADTQYF. Written as DNA, the CDR3 is TGCGCCAGCAGCCAAGATGCAGGACAAGCAGATACGCAGTATTTT.

This chain joins TRBV28 and TRBJ1-2; 8 bases match TRBD1. The CDR3 extends over 13 amino acids. V lost 7 bases to trimming and J lost 8 bases; unmatched junction nucleotides: 9. The germline V gene has CDR1 MDHEN and CDR2 SYDVKM. The CDR3 reads CASISGGGSGYTF. The CDR3 DNA reads TGTGCCAGCATATCAGGGGGCGGCAGCGGCTACACCTTC.

The chain is built from TRBV11-3 and TRBJ2-1, with D possibly matching TRBD1 (5 bases). V was shortened by 5 bases and J by 1 base, with 15 bases between the two germline ends. Germline CDR1 is SGHNT and CDR2 is YENEEA. The CDR3 sequence is 16 residues long. For the CDR3, the DNA is TGTGCCAGCAGCCCGGATAATAGGGGTTCCTACAATGAGCAGTTCTTC. It codes for CASSPDNRGSYNEQFF.

This chain connects TRBV5-1 to TRBJ2-7; D ambiguous. CDR1 and CDR2 from the germline V gene are SGHRS and YFSETQ. The CDR3 sequence is 13 residues long. The ends were cut back, 0 bases at V and 0 bases at J, with 4 bases in the middle. In DNA form, the CDR3 reads TGCGCCAGCAGCTTGGACGTCTCCTACGAGCAGTACTTC. This codes for CASSLDVSYEQYF.

The J gene is TRBJ1-1, the V gene TRBV6-1; no reliable D call. With 1 base removed from V and 5 bases from J, the gap between germline ends came to 5 bases. Germline-derived CDR1 and CDR2 are MNHNS and SASEGT. This CDR3 has 12 residues. CDR3: CASSEGGTEAFF. CDR3 nucleotides: TGTGCCAGCAGTGAAGGTGGAACTGAAGCTTTCTTT.

V gene TRBV11-1 combines with J gene TRBJ2-3; D possibly matches TRBD1 or TRBD2 (6 bases each). The length of the CDR3 is 17 residues. CDR1 and CDR2 from the germline V gene are SGHAT and FQDESV (reference sequence). V was trimmed by 0 bases and J by 4 bases, leaving 17 bases between them. The CDR3 sequence: CASSLALPRGGPDTQYF. CDR3 coding DNA: TGTGCCAGCAGCTTAGCGCTCCCCCGAGGGGGGCCAGATACGCAGTATTTT.

The gene calls are TRBV7-8 and TRBJ1-5; unclear D gene. V lost 5 bases, J lost 3 bases, and 11 bases lay in between. This CDR3 is 14 amino acids long. The germline V gene encodes CDR1 SGHVS and CDR2 FQNEAQ. The CDR3 nucleotides are TGTGCCAGCAGCCCTCGAGCGGACAATCAGCCCCAGCATTTT. Protein: CASSPRADNQPQHF. The entire variable domain, with the rest obtained from reference TRBV7-8 and TRBJ1-5, is as follows: GAGVSQSPRYKVAKRGQDVALRCDPISGHVSLFWYQQALGQGPEFLTYFQNEAQLDKSGLPSDRFFAERPEGSVSTLKIQRTQQEDSAVYLCASSPRADNQPQHFGDGTRLSIL.

J is TRBJ1-1 and V is TRBV11-2; TRBD1 might be the D (6 bases). Germline V gene sequence: CDR1 SGHAT, CDR2 FQNNGV. This CDR3 has 18 residues. Trimming shortened V by 0 bases and J by 1 base, and 18 bases separated the two germline ends. CDR3 nucleotides: TGTGCCAGCAGCTTAGATCTACGGCAGGGGCCCGCGAACACTGAAGCTTTCTTT. This encodes CASSLDLRQGPANTEAFF.

V is TRBV5-1 and J is TRBJ1-1, with D unresolved. Germline CDR1 reads SGHRS; CDR2 reads YFSETQ. V shed 0 bases and J shed 1 base, with 10 bases lying between them. The CDR3 consists of 15 residues. CDR3 amino acids: CASSLAKDWNTEAFF. The CDR3 region has the DNA TGCGCCAGCAGCTTGGCCAAAGATTGGAACACTGAAGCTTTCTTT.

The sample holds one count of this clone. The rearrangement joins TRBV5-3 to TRBJ2-5, with 8 bases fitting TRBD1. TRBV5-3 has ORF status, its function being uncertain. The CDR3 covers 14 residues. Losses at the gene ends were 4 bases for V and 2 bases for J; bases not matched to a gene: 4. This chain's CDR3 is CARSGRTGQETQYF. CDR3 nucleotide sequence: TGTGCCAGAAGCGGACGGACAGGGCAAGAGACCCAGTACTTC.

V is TRBV9 and J is TRBJ1-3, with 12 bases identical to TRBD1. Trimming at V came to 3 bases and at J to 0 bases, leaving 7 bases not matched to a gene. Germline-derived CDR1 and CDR2 are SGDLS and YYNGEE. The CDR3 consists of 18 residues. The CDR3 spells CASSGGTGGSFSGNTIYF. CDR3 nucleotide sequence: TGTGCCAGCAGCGGCGGGACAGGGGGCTCTTTCTCTGGAAACACCATATATTTT. Complete variable domain (other parts from reference TRBV9 and TRBJ1-3): DSGVTQTPKHLITATGQRVTLRCSPRSGDLSVYWYQQSLDQGLQFLIQYYNGEERAKGNILERFSAQQFPDLHSELNLSSLELGDSALYFCASSGGTGGSFSGNTIYFGEGSWLTVV.

The chain employs TRBV15 and TRBJ2-7; 7 bases line up with TRBD2. Germline CDR1 and CDR2: LNHNV and YYDKDF (reference sequence). Unmatched junction bases numbered 2, after V lost 1 base and J lost 2 bases. The CDR3 spans 14 residues. CDR3 sequence reads: CATSRVGGAYEQYF. DNA of the CDR3: TGTGCCACCAGCAGAGTTGGGGGGGCCTACGAGCAGTACTTC.

The chain carries TRBV6-1 and TRBJ1-1, with unresolved D. The germline V gene encodes CDR1 MNHNS and CDR2 SASEGT. Trimming took off 2 bases at V and 1 base at J, with 5 bases between the two ends. The CDR3 loop spans 13 amino acids. CDR3 nucleotide sequence: TGTGCCAGCAGTGAAAGGCAGAACACTGAAGCTTTCTTT. Protein: CASSERQNTEAFF.

Only a few counts were recorded for this clone. The V call is TRBV7-9, the J call TRBJ2-1; no clear D. This CDR3 is built from 14 residues. V lost 9 bases and J 2 bases, leaving 14 bases between the germline ends. Germline CDR1 is SEHNR and CDR2 is FQNEAQ (reference sequence). The CDR3, as DNA: TGTGCCAGTCGGGCGCAAGGGACCTACAATGAGCAGTTCTTC. This translates into CASRAQGTYNEQFF.